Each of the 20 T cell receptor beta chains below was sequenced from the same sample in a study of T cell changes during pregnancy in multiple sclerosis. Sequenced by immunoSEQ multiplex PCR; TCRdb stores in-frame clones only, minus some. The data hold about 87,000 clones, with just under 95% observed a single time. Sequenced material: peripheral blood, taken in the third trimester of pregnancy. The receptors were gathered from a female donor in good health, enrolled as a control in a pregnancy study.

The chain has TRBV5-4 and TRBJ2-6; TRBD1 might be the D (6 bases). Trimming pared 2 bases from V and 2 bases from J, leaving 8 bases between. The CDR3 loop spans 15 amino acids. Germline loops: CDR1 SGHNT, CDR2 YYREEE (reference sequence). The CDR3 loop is CASSFAGAGANVLTF. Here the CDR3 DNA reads TGTGCCAGCAGCTTCGCAGGGGCTGGGGCCAACGTCCTGACTTTC.

The CDR3 bases are TGTGCCAGCATGGTGGGACAGGGGACCGATGGCTACACCTTC. Protein product: CASMVGQGTDGYTF. The V and J genes are TRBV28 and TRBJ1-2; 10 bases match TRBD1. Germline CDR1 MDHEN, CDR2 SYDVKM. V shed 7 bases and J 6 bases; nucleotides not matched to a gene: 8. CDR3 size: 14 residues.

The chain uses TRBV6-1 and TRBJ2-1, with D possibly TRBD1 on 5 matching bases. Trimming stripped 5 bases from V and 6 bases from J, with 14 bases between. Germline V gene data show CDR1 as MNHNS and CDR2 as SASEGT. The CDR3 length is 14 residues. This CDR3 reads CASSPFGRGNEQFF. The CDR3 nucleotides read TGTGCCAGCAGTCCTTTCGGAAGGGGCAATGAGCAGTTCTTC.

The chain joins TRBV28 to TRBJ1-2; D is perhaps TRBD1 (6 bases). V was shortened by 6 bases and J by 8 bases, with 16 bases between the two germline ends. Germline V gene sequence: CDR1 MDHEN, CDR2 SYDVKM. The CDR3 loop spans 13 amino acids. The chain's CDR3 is CASRTPTGAGYTF. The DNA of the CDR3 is TGTGCCAGCAGGACCCCGACAGGAGCCGGCTACACCTTC.

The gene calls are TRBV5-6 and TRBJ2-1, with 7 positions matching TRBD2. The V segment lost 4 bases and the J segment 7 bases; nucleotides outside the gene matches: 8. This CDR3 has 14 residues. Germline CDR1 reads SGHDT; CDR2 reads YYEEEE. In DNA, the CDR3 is TGTGCCAGCAGCGCGGGACTACTAAGTAATGAGCAGTTCTTC. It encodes CASSAGLLSNEQFF.

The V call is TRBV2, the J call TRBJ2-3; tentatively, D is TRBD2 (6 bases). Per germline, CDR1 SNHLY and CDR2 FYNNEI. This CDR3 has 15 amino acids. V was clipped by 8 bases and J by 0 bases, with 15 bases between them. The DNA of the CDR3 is TGTGCCAGCGAAACTTGGGGGGAAAGCACAGATACGCAGTATTTT. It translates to CASETWGESTDTQYF.

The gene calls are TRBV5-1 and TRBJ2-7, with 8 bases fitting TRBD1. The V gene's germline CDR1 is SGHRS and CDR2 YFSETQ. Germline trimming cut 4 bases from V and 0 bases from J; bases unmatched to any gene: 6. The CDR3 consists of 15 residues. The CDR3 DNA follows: TGCGCCAGCAGCCCGGGACAGGACCTCTCCTACGAGCAGTACTTC. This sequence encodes CASSPGQDLSYEQYF.

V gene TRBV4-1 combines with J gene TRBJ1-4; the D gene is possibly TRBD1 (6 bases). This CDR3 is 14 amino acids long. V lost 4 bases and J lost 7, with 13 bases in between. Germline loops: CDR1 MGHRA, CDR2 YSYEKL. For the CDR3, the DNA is TGCGCCAGCAGCCCGAATGGCAGGGGTGAAAAACTGTTTTTT. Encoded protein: CASSPNGRGEKLFF.

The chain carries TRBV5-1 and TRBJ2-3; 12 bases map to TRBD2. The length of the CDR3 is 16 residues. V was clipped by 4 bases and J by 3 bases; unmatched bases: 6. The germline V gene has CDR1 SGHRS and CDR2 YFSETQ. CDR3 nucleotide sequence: TGCGCCAGCAGCCCTAGCGGGAGGGCTGGGACAGATACGCAGTATTTT. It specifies CASSPSGRAGTDTQYF.

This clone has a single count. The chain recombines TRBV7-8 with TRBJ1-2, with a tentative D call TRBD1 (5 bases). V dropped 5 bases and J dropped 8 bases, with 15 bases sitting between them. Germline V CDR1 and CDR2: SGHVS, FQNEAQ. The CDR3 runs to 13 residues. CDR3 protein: CASSPGEVRGYTF. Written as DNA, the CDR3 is TGTGCCAGCAGCCCGGGGGAAGTACGGGGCTACACCTTC.

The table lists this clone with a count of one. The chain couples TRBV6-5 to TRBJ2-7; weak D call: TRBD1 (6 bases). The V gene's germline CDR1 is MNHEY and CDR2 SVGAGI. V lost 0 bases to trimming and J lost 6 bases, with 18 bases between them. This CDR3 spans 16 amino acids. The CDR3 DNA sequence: TGTGCCAGCAGTTACTCGATGTTCCACAGGGTAGCCGAGCAGTACTTC. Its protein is CASSYSMFHRVAEQYF.

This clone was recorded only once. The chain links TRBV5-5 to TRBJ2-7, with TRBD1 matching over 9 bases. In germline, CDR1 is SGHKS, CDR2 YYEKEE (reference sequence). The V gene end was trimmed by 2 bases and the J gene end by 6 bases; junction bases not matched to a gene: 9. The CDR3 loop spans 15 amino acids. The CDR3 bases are TGTGCCAGCAGCTTTACCGGGACAGGGAGGGCCGAGCAGTACTTC. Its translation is CASSFTGTGRAEQYF. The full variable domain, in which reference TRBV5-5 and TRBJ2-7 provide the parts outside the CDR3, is DAGVTQSPTHLIKTRGQQVTLRCSPISGHKSVSWYQQVLGQGPQFIFQYYEKEERGRGNFPDRFSARQFPNYSSELNVNALLLGDSALYLCASSFTGTGRAEQYFGPGTRLTVT.

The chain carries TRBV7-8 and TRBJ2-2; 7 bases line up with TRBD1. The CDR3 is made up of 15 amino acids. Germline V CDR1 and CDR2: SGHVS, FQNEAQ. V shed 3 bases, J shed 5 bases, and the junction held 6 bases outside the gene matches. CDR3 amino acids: CASSFVTGETGELFF. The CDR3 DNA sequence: TGTGCCAGCAGCTTCGTTACAGGGGAGACCGGGGAGCTGTTTTTT.

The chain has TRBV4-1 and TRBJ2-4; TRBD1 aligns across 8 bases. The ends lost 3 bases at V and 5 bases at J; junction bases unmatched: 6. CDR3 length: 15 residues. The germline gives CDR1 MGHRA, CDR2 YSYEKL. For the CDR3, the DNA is TGCGCCAGCAGCCACTGGACAGGGTCCGAAAACATTCAGTACTTC. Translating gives CASSHWTGSENIQYF.

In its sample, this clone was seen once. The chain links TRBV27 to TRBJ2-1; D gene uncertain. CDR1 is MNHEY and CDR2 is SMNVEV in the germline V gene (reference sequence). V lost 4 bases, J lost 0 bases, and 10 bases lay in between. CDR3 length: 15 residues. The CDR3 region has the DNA TGTGCCAGCAGTTGGAGAGCCCACTCCTACAATGAGCAGTTCTTC. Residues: CASSWRAHSYNEQFF.

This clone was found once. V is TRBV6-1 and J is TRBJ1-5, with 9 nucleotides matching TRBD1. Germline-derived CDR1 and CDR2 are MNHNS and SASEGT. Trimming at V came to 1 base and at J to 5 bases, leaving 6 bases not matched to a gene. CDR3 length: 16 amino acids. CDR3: CASSEGAGTGYQPQHF. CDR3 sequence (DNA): TGTGCCAGCAGTGAAGGCGCCGGGACAGGGTATCAGCCCCAGCATTTT.

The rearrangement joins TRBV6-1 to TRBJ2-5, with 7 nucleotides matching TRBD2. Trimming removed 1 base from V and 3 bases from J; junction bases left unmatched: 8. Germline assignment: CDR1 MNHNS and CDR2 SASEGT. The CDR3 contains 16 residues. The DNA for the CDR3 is TGTGCCAGCAGTGAAGAAGTCGGGGGAGGGAAAGAGACCCAGTACTTC. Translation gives CASSEEVGGGKETQYF.

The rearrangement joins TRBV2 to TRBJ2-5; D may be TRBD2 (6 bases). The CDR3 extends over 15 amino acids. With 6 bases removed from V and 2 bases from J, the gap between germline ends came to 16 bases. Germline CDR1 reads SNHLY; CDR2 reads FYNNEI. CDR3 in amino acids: CASRGGRVRQETQYF. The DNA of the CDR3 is TGTGCCAGCAGGGGGGGTAGGGTCAGGCAAGAGACCCAGTACTTC.

CDR3 nucleotide sequence: TGTGCCAGCAGTCGGGACTCTTCATACGAGCAGTACTTC. Protein: CASSRDSSYEQYF. The chain combines TRBV28 with TRBJ2-7, with a possible D match to TRBD2 (6 bases). V lost 5 bases and J lost 4, with 12 bases in between. Germline assignment: CDR1 MDHEN and CDR2 SYDVKM. CDR3 length equals 13 residues. Full variable domain (rest looked up from reference TRBV28 and TRBJ2-7): DVKVTQSSRYLVKRTGEKVFLECVQDMDHENMFWYRQDPGLGLRLIYFSYDVKMKEKGDIPEGYSVSREKKERFSLILESASTNQTSMYLCASSRDSSYEQYFGPGTRLTVT.

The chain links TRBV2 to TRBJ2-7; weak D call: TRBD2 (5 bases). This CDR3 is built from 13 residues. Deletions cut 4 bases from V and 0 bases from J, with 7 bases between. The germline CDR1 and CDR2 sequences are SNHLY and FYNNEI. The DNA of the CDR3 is TGTGCCAGCAGTGTTGCGGGCTCCTACGAGCAGTACTTC. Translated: CASSVAGSYEQYF.